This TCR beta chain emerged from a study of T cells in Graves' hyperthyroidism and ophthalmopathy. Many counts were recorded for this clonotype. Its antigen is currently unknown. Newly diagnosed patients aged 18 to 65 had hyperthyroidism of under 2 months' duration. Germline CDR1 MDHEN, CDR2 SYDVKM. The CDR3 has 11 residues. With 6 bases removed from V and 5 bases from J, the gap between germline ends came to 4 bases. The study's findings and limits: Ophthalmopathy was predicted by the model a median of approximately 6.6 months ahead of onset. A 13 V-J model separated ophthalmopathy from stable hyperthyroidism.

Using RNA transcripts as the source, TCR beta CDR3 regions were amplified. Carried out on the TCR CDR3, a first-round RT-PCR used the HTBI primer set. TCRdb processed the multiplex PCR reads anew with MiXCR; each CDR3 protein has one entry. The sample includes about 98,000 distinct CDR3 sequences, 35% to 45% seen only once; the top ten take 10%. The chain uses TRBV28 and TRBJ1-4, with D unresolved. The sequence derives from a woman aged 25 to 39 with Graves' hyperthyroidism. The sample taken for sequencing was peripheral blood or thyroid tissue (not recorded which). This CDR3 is CASRLNEKLFF. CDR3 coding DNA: TGTGCCAGCAGGTTGAATGAAAAACTGTTTTTT.